This T cell receptor (beta chain) was sequenced during a study of blood T cell repertoires in COVID-19 (dated by TCRdb to 2020 to 2021). Study-level background: Collaborator samples came from the United States, Italy and Spain and covered acute and convalescent phases of COVID-19. The material from the prospective study consisted of cDNA or gDNA derived from T cells, B-cell-depleted T cells, or PBMCs. The dataset comprised deeply sampled blood TCRbeta repertoires from subjects exposed to, actively infected with, or recovered from COVID-19. The repertoires were made available in a free public database intended to serve as a resource for research on the immune response to SARS-CoV-2. Samples were obtained from the ongoing ImmuneRACE study (first 160 participants) and from some 1,200 subjects provided by 6 global collaborators. Sample metadata almost always included a de-identified subject ID, COVID-19 status, age in years and sex. HLA class I and class II types, where available, came from metadata supplied by the sample provider rather than from assay-based typing.

The paper as a whole reports these results and caveats: How much clinical and demographic metadata was included differed by source and by participant, and the metadata was provided uncurated.

Measured from the cysteine to the phenylalanine, the CDR3 is 16 residues long. The kept DNA is CDR3 alone, 48 bases in frame from the first base. The germline V gene encodes CDR1 SGHRS and CDR2 YFSETQ. At the junction V is shortened by 0 bases and J by 4 bases; bases outside the gene matches: 4. The collaborating institutions used their own protocols to collect whole blood in K2EDTA tubes. For TCRbeta analysis, collaborators shipped samples as frozen whole blood, isolated PBMCs, or DNA extracted from either of those sample types. In its sample, this clone was seen once. It has no known antigen specificity. Base qualities are not provided; no much larger clone lies one nucleotide away. TCRbeta CDR3 regions were amplified from genomic DNA using the immunoSEQ Assay, a bias-controlled multiplex PCR. The published analysis was carried out like this. The number of nucleated cells in each sample was estimated from the amplification of reference gene primers within the assay. To quantify the absolute abundance of each unique TCRbeta CDR3 rearrangement, sequence reads were collapsed and filtered. For each sample, productive Simpson clonality was calculated by taking the square root of Simpson's diversity index across productive rearrangements. TCRdb retrieved this table from immuneACCESS and kept in-frame rearrangements only. Not all clones are present; in checked studies, unresolved V genes account for under half, and no reason is known for the remainder. V, J and clone size are taken as reported in that table, and D and trimming were inferred from the DNA itself. Recorded for this sample are nearly 80,000 clones; approximately 82% of them occurred a single time. About 35% of the sample is held by the ten biggest clonotypes.

Sequences were obtained from peripheral blood. This receptor chain uses TRBV5-1 and TRBJ2-5, and TRBD2 matches 12 of the central bases. The receptor was derived from a woman in her 70s with acute or convalescent COVID-19. The CDR3 has the sequence CASSLARTSGTETQYF. The sequenced DNA is TGCGCCAGCAGCTTGGCTAGGACTAGCGGGACAGAGACCCAGTACTTC.